This T cell receptor (beta chain) was profiled in a study of cytomegalovirus exposure and HLA in healthy donors. Whole-study results and caveats: The study recorded about 160 TCR beta chains that were cytomegalovirus-associated. Highly shared sequence variants in one cluster were likely a sequencing artifact.

As concerns this clone: Its antigen is not identified.

In the PCR, 60 Vbeta and 13 Jbeta primers were used. TCRdb's table, derived via immunoSEQ multiplex PCR, lists solely in-frame clones and lacks some. The profile shows roughly 160,000 clones, 65% to 85% of them singletons. In nominal health when sampled, donors likely had unrecorded immune exposures nonetheless. V lost 2 bases to trimming and J lost 3 bases; unmatched junction nucleotides: 2. Per the germline V gene, CDR1 is ENHRY and CDR2 is SYGVKD. The CDR3 length is 14 residues. The rearrangement links TRBV10-3 to TRBJ1-2, with 8 bases fitting TRBD1. This clonotype originated in a male donor in good health and CMV-seronegative. Sequenced: PBMCs. The CDR3 spells CAISEPGGHYGYTF. The CDR3 nucleotides are TGTGCCATCAGTGAGCCAGGGGGCCACTATGGCTACACCTTC.